This TCR beta chain appears in the sequencing data of a study of OX40 agonist ivuxolimab in advanced cancers. TCRdb keeps only in-frame clones here, not all; method: immunoSEQ multiplex PCR. The data contain 42,000 or so clones, just over 85% of them seen just once; the ten biggest clones take up 20% to 25%. The CDR3 contains 13 residues. V was clipped by 7 bases and J by 7 bases, with 16 bases between them. Looked up from germline, CDR1 is LNHDA and CDR2 is SQIVND (reference sequence). Sequences were derived from CD4+ or CD8+ T cells sorted from blood, sampled in a trial of the OX40 agonist ivuxolimab. J is TRBJ1-2 and V is TRBV19; TRBD1 is a possible D gene (6 bases). This receptor was taken from an adult with an advanced solid tumor such as melanoma, head and neck, liver or kidney cancer. The CDR3 nucleotides are TGTGCCAGTACTCACTCAGGGGTGCGTGGCTACACCTTC. Its protein is CASTHSGVRGYTF.